The sequence of this T cell receptor beta chain was determined in a study of blood T cells in healthy people across ages. With a J-beta primer mix and a sample-barcoded 5' primer, a second PCR ran about 7 to 12 cycles. All cDNA molecules were each tagged by a template-switch adaptor with 12 random nucleotides. TCRdb re-analysed the 5' RACE reads in MiXCR, keeping a single row per CDR3 protein. Among under 1 million distinct CDR3 sequences listed, under 45% were seen once. Donors were healthy Caucasian individuals from Russia aged about 6 to 90. The authors drew 8.5 to 10 milliliters of peripheral blood from each donor. Each sample yielded at least 5 micrograms of PBMC total RNA. CDR1 LGHNT and CDR2 FRNRAP come from the germline V gene. The junction had 10 bases not matched to a gene; V was cut back by 4 bases and J by 1 base. This CDR3 is built from 18 residues.

The specimen was blood. The genes are TRBV12-5 and TRBJ1-1; 12 bases map to TRBD1. The sequence was collected from a man aged 60-69 years in good health. CDR3 region: CASGWNLRDRGRNTEAFF. In DNA form, the CDR3 reads TGTGCTAGTGGTTGGAACCTCCGGGACAGGGGGCGGAACACTGAAGCTTTCTTT.